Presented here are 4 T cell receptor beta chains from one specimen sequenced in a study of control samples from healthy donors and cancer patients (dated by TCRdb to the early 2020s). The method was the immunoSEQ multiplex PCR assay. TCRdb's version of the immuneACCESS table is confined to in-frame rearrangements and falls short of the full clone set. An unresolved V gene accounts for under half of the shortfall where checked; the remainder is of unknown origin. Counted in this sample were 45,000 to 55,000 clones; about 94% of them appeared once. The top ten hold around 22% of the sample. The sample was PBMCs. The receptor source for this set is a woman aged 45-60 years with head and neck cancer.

The CDR3 sequence: CASSILLAEGETQYF. DNA of the CDR3: TGTGCCAGCAGTATATTACTAGCGGAGGGGGAGACCCAGTACTTC. The chain is built from TRBV2 and TRBJ2-5, with 8 bases fitting TRBD2. The CDR3 consists of 15 residues. In germline, CDR1 is SNHLY, CDR2 FYNNEI. Trimming removed 5 bases from V and 5 bases from J; junction bases left unmatched: 10.

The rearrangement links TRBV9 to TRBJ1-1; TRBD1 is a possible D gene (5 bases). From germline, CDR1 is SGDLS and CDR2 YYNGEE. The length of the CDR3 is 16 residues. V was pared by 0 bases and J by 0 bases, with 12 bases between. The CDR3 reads CASSVDGTGMNTEAFF. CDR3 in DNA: TGTGCCAGCAGCGTAGATGGGACGGGAATGAACACTGAAGCTTTCTTT. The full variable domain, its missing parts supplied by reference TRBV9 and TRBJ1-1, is DSGVTQTPKHLITATGQRVTLRCSPRSGDLSVYWYQQSLDQGLQFLIQYYNGEERAKGNILERFSAQQFPDLHSELNLSSLELGDSALYFCASSVDGTGMNTEAFFGQGTRLTVV.

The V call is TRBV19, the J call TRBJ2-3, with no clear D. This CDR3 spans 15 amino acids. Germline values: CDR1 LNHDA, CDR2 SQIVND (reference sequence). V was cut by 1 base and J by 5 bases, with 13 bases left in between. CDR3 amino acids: CASSIGPDNEDTQYF. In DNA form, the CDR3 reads TGTGCCAGTAGTATAGGGCCGGATAACGAAGATACGCAGTATTTT.

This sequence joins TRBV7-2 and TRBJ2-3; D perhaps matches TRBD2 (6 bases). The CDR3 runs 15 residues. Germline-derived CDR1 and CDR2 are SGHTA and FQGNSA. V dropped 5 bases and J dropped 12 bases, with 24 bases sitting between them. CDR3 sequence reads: CASSPATSSGRVQYF. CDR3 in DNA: TGTGCCAGCAGCCCTGCCACTAGCAGTGGGCGAGTCCAGTATTTT.